The source of this TCR beta chain is a study of blood T cells in healthy people across ages. Donors gave about 10 milliliters of peripheral blood apiece. Study-wide results and caveats: Diversity estimates drawn from one million T cells were deemed underestimates.

The authors ran a second PCR of about 6 to 11 cycles using a sample-barcoded 5' primer and a J-beta primer mix. TCRdb ran MiXCR on the 5' RACE reads and lists one entry per CDR3 protein. The sample contains about 1.4 million distinct CDR3 sequences, roughly 59% of which appear only once. Germline lookup yields CDR1 LGHDT and CDR2 YNNKEL (reference sequence). This CDR3 is 18 amino acids long. Of note for this clonotype: Its specificity is unknown. The junction departs from the called germline gene at one end, perhaps through a read error.

This rearrangement joins TRBV3-1 to TRBJ1-1, with TRBD1 matching 9 bases. The sample comprised blood. The TCR sequence derives from a man younger than 30 in good health. The CDR3 region is CAGSQELDRGRRYTEAFF. DNA of the CDR3: TGTGCCGGCAGCCAAGAATTGGACAGGGGTCGTCGTTACACTGAAGCTTTCTTT.